This entry is about one TCR beta chain. What it binds is not known. PCR involved 60 Vbeta and 13 Jbeta primers. The protocol was immunoSEQ multiplex PCR, while the TCRdb copy is restricted to in-frame clones and leaves out a portion. The profile shows some 150,000 clones, over 70% of them singletons. This entry comes from a study of cytomegalovirus exposure and HLA in healthy donors. Study results and caveats: Associated with cytomegalovirus, according to the listing, were approximately 160 TCR beta chains. A prior analysis recorded that most TCR beta V segments were productive about 87% or about 30% of the time. What a later analysis reportedly showed was that an Asian-associated ancestry cluster had fewer N-insertions than the 666-donor mean. Information on immune exposure was restricted to one variable (CMV serostatus).

Germline V CDR1 and CDR2: SGHAT, FQNNGV. There are 13 residues in the CDR3. The ends lost 1 base at V and 10 bases at J; junction bases unmatched: 3. This chain connects TRBV11-2 to TRBJ1-4; 7 bases agree with TRBD1. Sequencing input: PBMCs. The TCR comes from a man aged 25 to 45 in good health and CMV-seronegative. The CDR3 protein is CASSLGQGGKLFF. The CDR3, as DNA: TGTGCCAGCAGCTTAGGACAGGGAGGAAAACTGTTTTTT.